This is a list of T cell receptor beta chains from one sample in a study of CD8 T cells in Susac syndrome. From the immunoSEQ multiplex PCR reads, TCRdb called clonotypes with MiXCR, one entry per CDR3 protein. The sample lists about 240,000 distinct CDR3 sequences, 96% occurring once. Sequenced material: CD4+ T cells from PBMCs. These receptors were taken from a human donor with Susac syndrome. The CDR3 runs from the conserved cysteine through the conserved F or W. The D gene is left open where the match is weak. Rows may omit the clone size; those that give it use once, few, many or a size class.

V gene: TRBV29-1
clone size: .
D gene: .
J gene: TRBJ2-7
CDR3 protein: CSVSRGTYEQYF
CDR3 DNA: TGCAGCGTTTCTCGGGGGACCTACGAGCAGTACTTC

V gene: TRBV12-3/TRBV12-4
clone size: .
D gene: TRBD1
J gene: TRBJ2-7
CDR3 protein: CASSHQLTQGEYYEQYF
CDR3 DNA: TGTGCCAGCAGCCACCAACTGACACAGGGGGAATACTACGAGCAGTACTTC

V gene: TRBV3-1
clone size: .
D gene: .
J gene: TRBJ1-5
CDR3 protein: CASSQDRGGPNQPQHF
CDR3 DNA: TGTGCCAGCAGCCAAGATAGGGGGGGACCGAATCAGCCCCAGCATTTT

V gene: TRBV25-1
clone size: .
D gene: .
J gene: TRBJ1-1
CDR3 protein: CASRETDLNTEAFF
CDR3 DNA: TGTGCCAGCAGAGAAACGGATTTGAACACTGAAGCTTTCTTT

V gene: TRBV4-1
clone size: .
D gene: .
J gene: TRBJ1-1
CDR3 protein: CASSQEGGGGAEAFF
CDR3 DNA: TGCGCCAGCAGCCAAGAGGGGGGCGGAGGTGCTGAAGCTTTCTTT

V gene: TRBV20-1
clone size: .
D gene: TRBD2
J gene: TRBJ2-3
CDR3 protein: CSASQWTSGSGTDTQYF
CDR3 DNA: TGCAGTGCTAGTCAATGGACTAGCGGGAGTGGCACAGATACGCAGTATTTT

V gene: TRBV11-1
clone size: .
D gene: .
J gene: TRBJ2-2
CDR3 protein: CASSLARLATGELFF
CDR3 DNA: TGTGCCAGCAGCTTAGCCAGGTTGGCTACCGGGGAGCTGTTTTTT

V gene: TRBV7-9
clone size: .
D gene: .
J gene: TRBJ1-1
CDR3 protein: CASSSGREAFF
CDR3 DNA: TGTGCCAGCAGCTCGGGCAGGGAAGCTTTCTTT

V gene: TRBV6-5
clone size: .
D gene: TRBD1
J gene: TRBJ2-1
CDR3 protein: CASSSVDRGDEQFF
CDR3 DNA: TGTGCCAGCAGTTCCGTGGACAGGGGGGACGAGCAGTTCTTC

V gene: TRBV9
clone size: .
D gene: TRBD2
J gene: TRBJ2-4
CDR3 protein: CASSSPSGRTKNIQYF
CDR3 DNA: TGTGCCAGCAGCTCCCCTAGCGGGAGGACCAAAAACATTCAGTACTTC

V gene: TRBV2
clone size: .
D gene: .
J gene: TRBJ2-3
CDR3 protein: CASKAGRTDTQYF
CDR3 DNA: TGTGCCAGCAAGGCGGGGCGCACAGATACGCAGTATTTT

V gene: TRBV3-1
clone size: .
D gene: .
J gene: TRBJ2-7
CDR3 protein: CASSQEPRRYEQYF
CDR3 DNA: TGTGCCAGCAGCCAAGAGCCTAGGCGCTACGAGCAGTACTTC

V gene: TRBV7-9
clone size: .
D gene: .
J gene: TRBJ1-2
CDR3 protein: CASSYDSYGYTF
CDR3 DNA: TGTGCCAGCAGCTACGACAGCTATGGCTACACCTTC

V gene: TRBV2
clone size: .
D gene: TRBD2
J gene: TRBJ2-2
CDR3 protein: CASSDFPNLAGAYTGELFF
CDR3 DNA: TGTGCCAGCAGTGATTTCCCCAATCTAGCGGGAGCGTACACCGGGGAGCTGTTTTTT

V gene: TRBV27
clone size: .
D gene: .
J gene: TRBJ2-7
CDR3 protein: CASTLKAEYF
CDR3 DNA: TGTGCCAGCACCCTGAAAGCGGAGTACTTC

V gene: TRBV6-5
clone size: .
D gene: TRBD2
J gene: TRBJ2-7
CDR3 protein: CASSRSSGRYEQYF
CDR3 DNA: TGTGCCAGCAGTCGGTCTAGCGGGAGATACGAGCAGTACTTC

V gene: TRBV20-1
clone size: .
D gene: TRBD2
J gene: TRBJ2-1
CDR3 protein: CSARPTSLRWNEQFF
CDR3 DNA: TGCAGTGCTAGACCGACTAGCCTAAGGTGGAATGAGCAGTTCTTC

V gene: TRBV30
clone size: .
D gene: .
J gene: TRBJ2-5
CDR3 protein: CAWSVRGGGTQYF
CDR3 DNA: TGTGCCTGGAGTGTCAGGGGGGGCGGGACCCAGTACTTC

V gene: TRBV27
clone size: once
D gene: TRBD1
J gene: TRBJ1-5
CDR3 protein: CASSPQGAFGNQPQHF
CDR3 DNA: TGTGCCAGCAGTCCGCAGGGGGCTTTCGGCAATCAGCCCCAGCATTTT

V gene: TRBV18
clone size: .
D gene: .
J gene: TRBJ2-6
CDR3 protein: CASMNDGSGANVLTF
CDR3 DNA: TGTGCCAGCATGAACGACGGCTCTGGGGCCAACGTCCTGACTTTC

V gene: TRBV4-1
clone size: .
D gene: .
J gene: TRBJ1-1
CDR3 protein: CASSQGVGTYTEAFF
CDR3 DNA: TGCGCCAGCAGCCAAGGGGTAGGGACGTACACTGAAGCTTTCTTT

V gene: TRBV20-1
clone size: once
D gene: TRBD2
J gene: TRBJ2-5
CDR3 protein: CSAGGLAGQPYQETQYF
CDR3 DNA: TGCAGTGCTGGAGGACTAGCGGGCCAGCCGTACCAAGAGACCCAGTACTTC

V gene: TRBV5-1
clone size: once
D gene: TRBD1
J gene: TRBJ2-7
CDR3 protein: CASTGTGTHEQYF
CDR3 DNA: TGCGCCAGCACCGGGACAGGGACCCACGAGCAGTACTTC

V gene: TRBV30
clone size: once
D gene: .
J gene: TRBJ2-1
CDR3 protein: CAWSVSHEQFF
CDR3 DNA: TGTGCCTGGAGTGTATCGCATGAGCAGTTCTTC

V gene: TRBV18
clone size: .
D gene: .
J gene: TRBJ2-1
CDR3 protein: CASSPPGAPSVEQFF
CDR3 DNA: TGTGCCAGCTCACCTCCGGGAGCTCCGTCTGTTGAGCAGTTCTTC

V gene: TRBV4-2
clone size: few
D gene: .
J gene: TRBJ2-1
CDR3 protein: CASSSGAYNEQFF
CDR3 DNA: TGTGCCAGCAGTAGCGGAGCCTACAATGAGCAGTTCTTC

V gene: TRBV14
clone size: .
D gene: .
J gene: TRBJ2-2
CDR3 protein: CASSPWTGENTGELFF
CDR3 DNA: TGTGCCAGCAGCCCATGGACGGGGGAAAACACCGGGGAGCTGTTTTTT

V gene: TRBV20-1
clone size: .
D gene: .
J gene: TRBJ2-3
CDR3 protein: CSAKSIGFFPDTQYF
CDR3 DNA: TGCAGTGCCAAGTCGATAGGGTTTTTCCCAGATACGCAGTATTTT

V gene: TRBV18
clone size: .
D gene: .
J gene: TRBJ2-7
CDR3 protein: CASSPIGPYEQYF
CDR3 DNA: TGTGCCAGCTCACCTATCGGGCCCTACGAGCAGTACTTC

V gene: TRBV7-9
clone size: .
D gene: .
J gene: TRBJ1-2
CDR3 protein: CASSLAANYGYTF
CDR3 DNA: TGTGCCAGCAGCTTGGCGGCGAACTATGGCTACACCTTC

V gene: TRBV20-1
clone size: .
D gene: .
J gene: TRBJ2-1
CDR3 protein: CSAPREWPYNEQFF
CDR3 DNA: TGCAGTGCGCCCCGGGAGTGGCCCTACAATGAGCAGTTCTTC

V gene: TRBV27
clone size: .
D gene: TRBD1
J gene: TRBJ2-6
CDR3 protein: CASSLRQGVRGGANVLTF
CDR3 DNA: TGTGCCAGCAGCTTGAGACAGGGAGTACGCGGTGGGGCCAACGTCCTGACTTTC

V gene: TRBV5-1
clone size: once
D gene: TRBD2
J gene: TRBJ2-7
CDR3 protein: CASANLAGNSYEQYF
CDR3 DNA: TGCGCCAGCGCCAACTTAGCGGGTAACTCCTACGAGCAGTACTTC

V gene: TRBV29-1
clone size: .
D gene: .
J gene: TRBJ1-1
CDR3 protein: CSVEDAGFGAFF
CDR3 DNA: TGCAGCGTTGAAGATGCGGGTTTCGGTGCTTTCTTT

V gene: TRBV12-3/TRBV12-4
clone size: .
D gene: .
J gene: TRBJ1-1
CDR3 protein: CASAWNTEAFF
CDR3 DNA: TGTGCCAGTGCTTGGAACACTGAAGCTTTCTTT

V gene: TRBV11-3
clone size: .
D gene: TRBD1
J gene: TRBJ2-5
CDR3 protein: CASSLGERTGVEVAQYF
CDR3 DNA: TGTGCCAGCAGCTTAGGGGAGCGGACAGGGGTGGAGGTGGCCCAGTACTTC

V gene: TRBV20-1
clone size: few
D gene: .
J gene: TRBJ2-7
CDR3 protein: CSARGGYEQYF
CDR3 DNA: TGCAGTGCTAGGGGCGGCTACGAGCAGTACTTC

V gene: TRBV24-1
clone size: .
D gene: .
J gene: TRBJ2-3
CDR3 protein: CATSDTGITDTQYF
CDR3 DNA: TGTGCCACCAGTGATACAGGGATCACAGATACGCAGTATTTT

V gene: TRBV12-3/TRBV12-4
clone size: .
D gene: .
J gene: TRBJ1-1
CDR3 protein: CASSITTGRTEAFF
CDR3 DNA: TGTGCCAGCAGTATTACTACAGGGAGGACTGAAGCTTTCTTT

V gene: TRBV27
clone size: .
D gene: TRBD1
J gene: TRBJ1-5
CDR3 protein: CASSGGQAAFSNQPQHF
CDR3 DNA: TGTGCCAGCAGTGGGGGACAGGCCGCCTTTAGCAATCAGCCCCAGCATTTT

V gene: TRBV28
clone size: .
D gene: .
J gene: TRBJ2-1
CDR3 protein: CASSREGVPYNEQFF
CDR3 DNA: TGTGCCAGCTCCCGCGAGGGGGTCCCCTACAATGAGCAGTTCTTC

V gene: TRBV9
clone size: .
D gene: .
J gene: TRBJ2-5
CDR3 protein: CASSAEGRPGAQYF
CDR3 DNA: TGTGCCAGCAGCGCCGAGGGGCGCCCCGGGGCCCAGTACTTC

V gene: TRBV9
clone size: .
D gene: .
J gene: TRBJ2-5
CDR3 protein: CASSVATGRQETQYF
CDR3 DNA: TGTGCCAGCAGCGTAGCTACGGGACGGCAAGAGACCCAGTACTTC

V gene: TRBV28
clone size: .
D gene: .
J gene: TRBJ2-5
CDR3 protein: CASSLFGGRETQYF
CDR3 DNA: TGTGCCAGCAGTTTATTTGGGGGACGGGAGACCCAGTACTTC

V gene: TRBV12-3/TRBV12-4
clone size: .
D gene: TRBD1
J gene: TRBJ1-1
CDR3 protein: CASSPQGAVRGTEAFF
CDR3 DNA: TGTGCCAGCAGTCCACAGGGGGCGGTTAGAGGCACTGAAGCTTTCTTT

V gene: TRBV30
clone size: .
D gene: .
J gene: TRBJ1-1
CDR3 protein: CAWSGSRGEAFF
CDR3 DNA: TGTGCCTGGAGCGGTAGTAGGGGGGAAGCTTTCTTT

V gene: TRBV7-8
clone size: .
D gene: .
J gene: TRBJ2-1
CDR3 protein: CASTVDSSYNEQFF
CDR3 DNA: TGTGCCAGCACCGTGGACTCCTCCTACAATGAGCAGTTCTTC

V gene: TRBV5-1
clone size: .
D gene: TRBD1
J gene: TRBJ1-2
CDR3 protein: CASSLEDWDSRYTF
CDR3 DNA: TGCGCCAGCAGCTTGGAGGATTGGGACAGCCGCTACACCTTC

V gene: TRBV20-1
clone size: .
D gene: TRBD2
J gene: TRBJ2-3
CDR3 protein: CSASFPSSGRTDTQYF
CDR3 DNA: TGCAGTGCTAGTTTCCCTTCTAGCGGGAGGACAGATACGCAGTATTTT

V gene: TRBV20-1
clone size: .
D gene: .
J gene: TRBJ2-1
CDR3 protein: CSAPGQTNEQFF
CDR3 DNA: TGCAGTGCTCCCGGACAAACCAATGAGCAGTTCTTC

V gene: TRBV24-1
clone size: .
D gene: .
J gene: TRBJ1-2
CDR3 protein: CATSDPGPGYAYTF
CDR3 DNA: TGTGCCACCAGTGACCCCGGGCCGGGTTATGCCTACACCTTC

V gene: TRBV6-6
clone size: .
D gene: .
J gene: TRBJ2-1
CDR3 protein: CASEPPTGAEQFF
CDR3 DNA: TGTGCCAGCGAGCCCCCTACCGGGGCTGAGCAGTTCTTC

V gene: TRBV9
clone size: .
D gene: .
J gene: TRBJ2-1
CDR3 protein: CASSVVLGNEQFF
CDR3 DNA: TGTGCCAGCAGCGTAGTTCTGGGTAATGAGCAGTTCTTC